This section outlines one T cell receptor (beta chain) sequence together with its context. The antigen remains undetermined. This entry comes from a study of cytomegalovirus exposure and HLA in healthy donors. Study-level findings and limits: The study found most TCR sequences rare, yet found some public TCRs in many donors. Analyzed later, association rates of TCRs varied across HLA loci, with DRB1 most and HLA-C fewest. An observed cluster of highly shared sequence variants was recorded as a likely sequencing artifact.

PCR involved 60 Vbeta and 13 Jbeta primers. Method: immunoSEQ multiplex PCR; TCRdb's copy keeps in-frame clones and lacks some. This sample yields about 180,000 clones, of which roughly four fifths are seen a single time; roughly 4.4% belongs to the top ten. Germline V gene data show CDR1 as MGHRA and CDR2 as YSYEKL. With 0 bases clipped from V and 2 bases from J, the junction kept 6 bases outside the gene matches. This CDR3 spans 16 amino acids. The TCR originated in a woman aged 18 to 35 in good health and CMV-seropositive. The chain combines TRBV4-1 with TRBJ2-7; 8 bases fit TRBD1. Material for sequencing was PBMCs. The CDR3 DNA follows: TGCGCCAGCAGCCAAGAAGGGACAGGTGTCGCCTACGAGCAGTACTTC. It specifies CASSQEGTGVAYEQYF.